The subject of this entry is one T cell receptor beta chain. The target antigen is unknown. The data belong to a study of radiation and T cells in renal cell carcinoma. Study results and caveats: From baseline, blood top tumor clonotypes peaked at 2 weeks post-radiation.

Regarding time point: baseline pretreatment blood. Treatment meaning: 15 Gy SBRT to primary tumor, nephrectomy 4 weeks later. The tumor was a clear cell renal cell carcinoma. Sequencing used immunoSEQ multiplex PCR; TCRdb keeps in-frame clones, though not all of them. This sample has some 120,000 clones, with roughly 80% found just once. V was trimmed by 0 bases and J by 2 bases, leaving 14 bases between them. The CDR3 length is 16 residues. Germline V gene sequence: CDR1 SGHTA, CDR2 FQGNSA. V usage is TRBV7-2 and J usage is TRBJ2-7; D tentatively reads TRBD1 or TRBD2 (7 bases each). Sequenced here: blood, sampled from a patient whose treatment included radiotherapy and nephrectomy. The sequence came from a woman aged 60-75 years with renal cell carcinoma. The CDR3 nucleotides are TGTGCCAGCAGCTTAGCGCGGGCAGGGGGGGCCTACGAGCAGTACTTC. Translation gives CASSLARAGGAYEQYF.